This is a list of T cell receptor beta chains from one sample in a study of T cells in Graves' hyperthyroidism and ophthalmopathy. MiXCR, applied by TCRdb to the multiplex PCR reads, yields one record per CDR3 protein. The table shows nearly 250,000 distinct CDR3 sequences, with roughly 17% occurring only once. The sequencing sample was made of blood. Receptors were obtained from a woman aged 18-29 years with Graves' ophthalmopathy. Both conserved end residues are part of each CDR3. The order of the fields is V gene, J gene, clone size, D gene, CDR3 protein, CDR3 DNA. D genes are given only for firm matches. A row's size may be missing; if present it is once, few, many or a size class.

V: TRBV18; J: TRBJ1-3; size: many; D: -; CDR3: CASSQTGSSGNTIYF; DNA: TGTGCCAGCTCTCAGACCGGGAGCTCTGGAAACACCATATATTTT
V: TRBV6-2/TRBV6-3; J: TRBJ2-7; size: many; D: TRBD2; CDR3: CASRIETSGNYEQYF; DNA: TGTGCCAGCAGGATAGAGACTAGCGGGAACTACGAGCAGTACTTC
V: TRBV20-1; J: TRBJ2-7; size: once; D: TRBD2; CDR3: CSATKLAGGPAEQYF; DNA: TGCAGTGCTACTAAACTAGCGGGGGGGCCTGCCGAGCAGTACTTC
V: TRBV4-3; J: TRBJ2-1; size: many; D: -; CDR3: CASSQDRSGDSYNEQFF; DNA: TGCGCCAGCAGCCAAGATCGAAGCGGAGACTCCTACAATGAGCAGTTCTTC
V: TRBV11-2; J: TRBJ2-5; size: many; D: TRBD1; CDR3: CASSLPRQGAQETQYF; DNA: TGTGCCAGCAGCTTGCCCCGACAGGGGGCCCAAGAGACCCAGTACTTC
V: TRBV7-8; J: TRBJ2-7; size: many; D: TRBD1; CDR3: CASSLNQGQKYEQYF; DNA: TGTGCCAGCAGCTTAAATCAGGGACAGAAGTACGAGCAGTACTTC
V: TRBV27; J: TRBJ1-1; size: many; D: TRBD1; CDR3: CASSLGTGVAEAFF; DNA: TGTGCCAGCAGTCTCGGGACAGGAGTAGCTGAAGCTTTCTTT
V: TRBV3-1; J: TRBJ1-1; size: -; D: TRBD1; CDR3: CASSPKTRQGAEAFF; DNA: TGTGCCAGCAGCCCTAAAACCCGACAGGGCGCTGAAGCTTTCTTT
V: TRBV7-2; J: TRBJ2-1; size: many; D: TRBD2; CDR3: CASSSGTTTYNEQFF; DNA: TGTGCCAGCAGTTCCGGGACTACGACCTACAATGAGCAGTTCTTC
V: TRBV20-1; J: TRBJ2-3; size: many; D: -; CDR3: CSARDFRGTDTQYF; DNA: TGCAGTGCTAGAGATTTCCGGGGCACAGATACGCAGTATTTT
V: TRBV18; J: TRBJ1-1; size: many; D: -; CDR3: CASSPQRGDTEAFF; DNA: TGTGCCAGCTCACCCCAGAGGGGGGACACTGAAGCTTTCTTT
V: TRBV10-3; J: TRBJ2-7; size: many; D: TRBD1; CDR3: CAIGRQGATYEQYF; DNA: TGTGCCATCGGAAGACAGGGTGCGACGTACGAGCAGTACTTC
V: TRBV7-9; J: TRBJ2-1; size: many; D: TRBD2; CDR3: CASSPSAGSSYNEQFF; DNA: TGTGCCAGCAGCCCCTCAGCGGGGAGCTCCTACAATGAGCAGTTCTTC
V: TRBV20-1; J: TRBJ1-2; size: many; D: -; CDR3: CSALDKLVGYTF; DNA: TGCAGTGCCCTGGACAAGCTCGTTGGCTACACCTTC
V: TRBV28; J: TRBJ1-1; size: many; D: TRBD1; CDR3: CASSEQGTEAFF; DNA: TGTGCCAGCAGCGAACAGGGGACTGAAGCTTTCTTT